The sequence of this T cell receptor beta chain was determined in a study of CD8+ T cells in alopecia areata. Specified treatment: oral pan-JAK inhibitor, 5-10 mg twice daily. After isolation, RNA underwent reverse transcription to generate cDNA as the sequencing template. TCRdb keeps only in-frame clones here, not all; method: immunoSEQ multiplex PCR. The table lists over 100,000 clones, 53% of them singletons. Trimming stripped 3 bases from V and 4 bases from J, with 6 bases between. Germline V gene sequence: CDR1 SEHNR, CDR2 FQNEAQ (reference sequence). The length of the CDR3 is 12 residues. The receptor's source is a human donor with alopecia areata. The sequencing here drew on CD4+ T cells sorted from blood, taken at week 4, from a patient treated with tofacitinib. The chain joins TRBV7-9 to TRBJ1-1; D gene uncertain. CDR3 DNA: TGTGCCAGCAGCTTTTATGGCACTGAAGCTTTCTTT. Translating it yields CASSFYGTEAFF.